A single sample gave rise to the 28 T cell receptor beta chains below, sequenced in a study of lymphopenia after photon versus proton radiotherapy. Some clones are missing from TCRdb's copy, which holds only in-frame ones; the method was immunoSEQ multiplex PCR. The profile shows fewer than 30,000 clones, roughly 90% of them singletons. Sequences were derived from peripheral blood, sampled from a patient treated with photon-based radiotherapy. The receptor set was obtained from a man over 45 with gastric cancer.

In this sample, this clone turned up a few times. CDR3: CASSISGTPNSPLHF. The CDR3 DNA is TGTGCCAGTAGTATTTCTGGGACTCCTAATTCACCCCTCCACTTT. This chain connects TRBV19 to TRBJ1-6, with D possibly TRBD1 on 5 matching bases. CDR1 and CDR2 (germline): LNHDA, SQIVND (reference sequence). V lost 3 bases to trimming and J lost 6 bases, with 12 bases between them. The CDR3 is 15 residues long.

V is TRBV30 and J is TRBJ1-4; 9 bases are a match to TRBD1. V lost 2 bases to trimming and J lost 8 bases; unmatched junction nucleotides: 9. CDR3 length: 15 amino acids. Germline loops: CDR1 GTSNPN, CDR2 SVGIG (reference sequence). The CDR3, as DNA: TGTGCCTGGAGTCCTACAGGGGGCTTTCGGGAAAAACTGTTTTTT. Translating it yields CAWSPTGGFREKLFF.

The chain couples TRBV29-1 to TRBJ1-5; possible D gene TRBD1, 5 bases. Germline V gene lookup returns CDR1 SQVTM and CDR2 ANQGSEA. Between the trimmed V and J ends, which lost 5 bases and 4 bases, there was a span of 12 bases. The CDR3 has 13 residues. This chain's CDR3 is CSVQVTVNQPQHF. The CDR3 DNA is TGCAGCGTTCAGGTGACAGTAAATCAGCCCCAGCATTTT.

The rearrangement joins TRBV30 to TRBJ2-1; 8 bases match TRBD2. Germline CDR1 reads GTSNPN; CDR2 reads SVGIG (reference sequence). CDR3 length equals 16 residues. Germline trimming cut 2 bases from V and 5 bases from J; bases unmatched to any gene: 11. The CDR3 sequence: CAWSSDPLAGNNEQFF. CDR3 coding DNA: TGTGCCTGGAGTTCTGACCCCCTAGCGGGTAACAATGAGCAGTTCTTC.

V usage is TRBV19 and J usage is TRBJ2-7; 7 bases align to TRBD1. J was trimmed by 3 bases and V by 5 bases; bases with no gene match: 4. This CDR3 region has 13 residues. The germline V gene encodes CDR1 LNHDA and CDR2 SQIVND (reference sequence). CDR3 residues: CASSLAGGYEQYV. DNA of the CDR3: TGTGCCAGTAGTTTGGCAGGGGGCTACGAGCAGTACGTC.

The J gene is TRBJ2-6, the V gene TRBV9; D call uncertain. Germline CDR1 and CDR2: SGDLS and YYNGEE. With 4 bases removed from V and 12 bases from J, the gap between germline ends came to 17 bases. The CDR3 length is 14 residues. CDR3 residues: CASSPLIGISVLTF. CDR3 DNA sequence: TGTGCCAGCAGCCCTTTGATAGGAATAAGCGTCCTGACTTTC. Full variable domain (missing parts from reference TRBV9 and TRBJ2-6): DSGVTQTPKHLITATGQRVTLRCSPRSGDLSVYWYQQSLDQGLQFLIQYYNGEERAKGNILERFSAQQFPDLHSELNLSSLELGDSALYFCASSPLIGISVLTFGAGSRLTVL.

The rearrangement uses TRBV14 and TRBJ1-3; possibly TRBD1 for D (6 bases). CDR3 size: 15 residues. Trimming took 1 base from V and 4 from J, leaving 11 bases between them. The germline gives CDR1 SGHDN, CDR2 FVKESK. This CDR3 reads CASSQVWGHGNTIYF. DNA of the CDR3: TGTGCCAGCAGCCAAGTGTGGGGGCACGGAAACACCATATATTTT.

J is TRBJ2-2 and V is TRBV5-1; 7 positions match TRBD1. The CDR3 spans 16 residues. Germline assignment: CDR1 SGHRS and CDR2 YFSETQ. Trimming removed 1 base from V and 1 base from J; junction bases left unmatched: 4. The chain's CDR3 is CASSLLQGRNTGELFF. CDR3 nucleotide sequence: TGCGCCAGCAGCTTGTTACAGGGGAGGAACACCGGGGAGCTGTTTTTT.

CDR3 DNA sequence: TGTGCCATCAGTGTTGGAGTTACTGAAGCTTTCTTT. This sequence encodes CAISVGVTEAFF. The J gene is TRBJ1-1, the V gene TRBV10-3; D uncertain. CDR1 is ENHRY and CDR2 is SYGVKD in the germline V gene. The length of the CDR3 is 12 residues. Trimming pared 4 bases from V and 5 bases from J, leaving 8 bases between.

The chain uses TRBV7-8 and TRBJ1-5, with 8 bases aligning to TRBD1. CDR3 length: 16 residues. Germline lookup yields CDR1 SGHVS and CDR2 FQNEAQ. Germline trimming cut 3 bases from V and 6 bases from J; bases unmatched to any gene: 10. The CDR3 DNA sequence: TGTGCCAGCAGCTTGAGAGCGCAGGGGGCGTCTCAGCCCCAGCATTTT. Protein: CASSLRAQGASQPQHF.

The chain carries TRBV6-6 and TRBJ2-1; tentative D call: TRBD1 (6 bases). V was clipped by 4 bases and J by 10 bases, with 17 bases between them. CDR1 and CDR2 from the germline V gene are MNHNY and SVGAGI (reference sequence). The CDR3 is made up of 14 amino acids. The CDR3 DNA follows: TGTGCCAGCAGTTCGGGGATGGGGGCCAAGGAGCAGTTCTTC. It translates to CASSSGMGAKEQFF.

This clone was detected only once. The J gene is TRBJ1-3, the V gene TRBV19; weak D call: TRBD1 (5 bases). CDR1 is LNHDA, CDR2 SQIVND, per germline (reference sequence). The CDR3 is 16 amino acids. V was cut by 6 bases and J by 0 bases, with 15 bases left in between. CDR3 amino acids: CASRTTGTNSGNTIYF. The CDR3 DNA reads as TGTGCCAGTAGGACCACCGGGACCAACTCTGGAAACACCATATATTTT.

The V gene is TRBV5-1, the J gene TRBJ1-5; a weak D match, TRBD1 (5 bases). Germline V gene sequence: CDR1 SGHRS, CDR2 YFSETQ. The CDR3 spans 15 residues. The V end was cut by 4 bases, the J end by 2 bases, with 13 bases between. CDR3 residues: CASSPGGIGNQPQHF. The CDR3 nucleotides read TGCGCCAGCAGCCCGGGGGGGATAGGCAATCAGCCCCAGCATTTT. The whole variable domain, filled in from reference TRBV5-1 and TRBJ1-5, reads KAGVTQTPRYLIKTRGQQVTLSCSPISGHRSVSWYQQTPGQGLQFLFEYFSETQRNKGNFPGRFSGRQFSNSRSEMNVSTLELGDSALYLCASSPGGIGNQPQHFGDGTRLSIL.

The chain uses TRBV15 and TRBJ2-3; 7 bases match TRBD2. This CDR3 spans 15 amino acids. Germline lookup yields CDR1 LNHNV and CDR2 YYDKDF (reference sequence). V trimming: 3 bases; J trimming: 0 bases; junction bases outside the gene matches: 3. The CDR3 nucleotides are TGTGCCACCAGCAGGGGGGGGAAAAGCACAGATACGCAGTATTTT. It specifies CATSRGGKSTDTQYF.

V gene TRBV7-2 combines with J gene TRBJ1-6, with unresolved D. This CDR3 spans 13 amino acids. The V end lost 4 bases, the J end lost 8 bases, and 9 bases lay between the germline ends. The germline V gene encodes CDR1 SGHTA and CDR2 FQGNSA. The CDR3 region has the DNA TGTGCCAGCAGCTCTAGAGGGTATTCACCCCTCCACTTT. Its translation: CASSSRGYSPLHF.

The chain links TRBV6-4 to TRBJ2-3, with D tentatively TRBD1 or TRBD2 (6 bases each). Germline CDR1 reads MRHNA; CDR2 reads SNTAGT. V shed 2 bases and J shed 3 bases, with 12 bases lying between them. The CDR3 length is 15 residues. CDR3 amino acids: CASSDVGGSTDTQYF. The CDR3 DNA is TGTGCCAGCAGTGACGTCGGGGGCAGTACAGATACGCAGTATTTT.

The gene calls are TRBV5-1 and TRBJ2-1; 13 bases map to TRBD2. CDR3 length: 16 residues. Germline CDR1 is SGHRS and CDR2 is YFSETQ. The ends lost 4 bases at V and 2 bases at J; junction bases unmatched: 3. The CDR3: CASSNGLAGAYNEQFF. The DNA for the CDR3 is TGCGCCAGCAGCAACGGACTAGCGGGGGCCTACAATGAGCAGTTCTTC. Full variable domain (rest looked up from reference TRBV5-1 and TRBJ2-1): KAGVTQTPRYLIKTRGQQVTLSCSPISGHRSVSWYQQTPGQGLQFLFEYFSETQRNKGNFPGRFSGRQFSNSRSEMNVSTLELGDSALYLCASSNGLAGAYNEQFFGPGTRLTVL.

Written as DNA, the CDR3 is TGTGCCAGAAGCTTGGCTAGCGGGGGGGCCTTGGAGCAGTACTTC. It codes for CARSLASGGALEQYF. The genes are TRBV5-3 and TRBJ2-7, with 12 bases lining up with TRBD2. TRBV5-3 is marked as an open reading frame, function uncertain. With 0 bases clipped from V and 7 bases from J, the junction kept 5 bases outside the gene matches. The CDR3 runs to 15 residues.

This chain uses TRBV9 with TRBJ2-1; 7 bases are shared with TRBD1. Germline trimming cut 4 bases from V and 8 bases from J; bases unmatched to any gene: 3. CDR1 is SGDLS, CDR2 YYNGEE, per germline. The CDR3 spans 12 residues. DNA of the CDR3: TGTGCCAGCAGCCCCCAGGGGGATGAGCAGTTCTTC. Encoded protein: CASSPQGDEQFF. Using reference TRBV9 and TRBJ2-1 for the parts outside the CDR3, the full variable domain is DSGVTQTPKHLITATGQRVTLRCSPRSGDLSVYWYQQSLDQGLQFLIQYYNGEERAKGNILERFSAQQFPDLHSELNLSSLELGDSALYFCASSPQGDEQFFGPGTRLTVL.

The gene calls are TRBV7-2 and TRBJ2-1, with TRBD2 matching 8 bases. V was pared by 5 bases and J by 0 bases, with 3 bases of the junction left unmatched. CDR1 SGHTA and CDR2 FQGNSA come from the germline V gene. This CDR3 is built from 15 residues. The DNA for the CDR3 is TGTGCCAGCAGCCCACTAGCGGACTCCTACAATGAGCAGTTCTTC. Translating it yields CASSPLADSYNEQFF.

The V and J genes are TRBV30 and TRBJ1-2; possible D gene TRBD1, 6 bases. The CDR3 runs 14 residues. Trimming took off 0 bases at V and 1 base at J, with 9 bases between the two ends. From germline, CDR1 is GTSNPN and CDR2 SVGIG (reference sequence). CDR3: CAWSVRGGNYGYTF. The CDR3 DNA reads TGTGCCTGGAGTGTACGAGGGGGTAACTATGGCTACACCTTC.

This rearrangement joins TRBV27 to TRBJ1-2; 7 bases are a match to TRBD1. The V gene end was trimmed by 6 bases and the J gene end by 4 bases; junction bases not matched to a gene: 5. Germline loops: CDR1 MNHEY, CDR2 SMNVEV (reference sequence). This CDR3 is built from 13 residues. The CDR3 is CASSSGTAYGYTF. CDR3 bases: TGTGCCAGCAGCTCCGGGACAGCCTATGGCTACACCTTC.

This clone appeared a single time. CDR3 nucleotide sequence: TGCAGCGTTGAAGGGAGCACAGATACGCAGTATTTT. Its translation: CSVEGSTDTQYF. The chain links TRBV29-1 to TRBJ2-3; D uncertain. Trimming took off 1 base at V and 0 bases at J, with 2 bases between the two ends. Germline CDR1 is SQVTM and CDR2 is ANQGSEA. The CDR3 spans 12 residues.

The V and J genes are TRBV23-1 and TRBJ2-5; 9 nucleotides align to TRBD1. TRBV23-1 is recorded as an ORF, its role being uncertain. Trimming at V came to 3 bases and at J to 3 bases, leaving 11 bases not matched to a gene. The length of the CDR3 is 17 residues. Here the CDR3 DNA reads TGCGCCAGCAGTCACCCCAAATGGACAGGGGAAGAAGAGACCCAGTACTTC. Protein product: CASSHPKWTGEEETQYF.

The genes are TRBV10-3 and TRBJ2-3; a weak D match, TRBD1 (6 bases). CDR3 size: 14 residues. V gave up 10 bases and J gave up 0 bases, with 14 bases separating them. Per germline, CDR1 ENHRY and CDR2 SYGVKD. The CDR3 loop is CATLQGSSTDTQYF. The CDR3 nucleotides are TGTGCCACCTTACAGGGAAGCAGCACAGATACGCAGTATTTT.

The gene calls are TRBV5-4 and TRBJ2-2; no reliable D call. Trimming removed 6 bases from V and 6 bases from J, with 12 bases in between. CDR3 length: 13 residues. Germline V gene data show CDR1 as SGHNT and CDR2 as YYREEE (reference sequence). The CDR3 spells CASTPGLSGELFF. As DNA, the CDR3 is TGTGCCAGCACCCCCGGTCTTTCCGGGGAGCTGTTTTTT.

V is TRBV7-2 and J is TRBJ2-7; 10 bases fit TRBD2. The CDR3 length is 15 residues. Looked up from germline, CDR1 is SGHTA and CDR2 is FQGNSA. Trimming removed 6 bases from V and 5 bases from J; junction bases left unmatched: 10. The CDR3 region has the DNA TGTGCCAGCAGTAGCGGGGGGCCCGCTTGGAACGAGCAGTACTTC. This codes for CASSSGGPAWNEQYF.

The chain couples TRBV29-1 to TRBJ2-5, with 7 positions matching TRBD2. There are 11 residues in the CDR3. Trimming at V came to 7 bases and at J to 8 bases, leaving 7 bases not matched to a gene. Looked up from germline, CDR1 is SQVTM and CDR2 is ANQGSEA. This CDR3 reads CSGTGRETQYF. CDR3 sequence (DNA): TGCAGCGGAACGGGGAGGGAAACCCAGTACTTC.